This T cell receptor beta chain was recorded in a study of OX40 agonist ivuxolimab in advanced cancers. Points from the study as a whole: Blood T cells, both CD4+ and CD8+, expanded clonally by week 6 at 0.1 to 3.0 mg/kg. What antigens the expanded peripheral T cells recognized was never established.

Trimming removed 8 bases from V and 5 bases from J; junction bases left unmatched: 8. The CDR3 sequence is 14 residues long. In germline, CDR1 is SNHLY, CDR2 FYNNEI. Measured with immunoSEQ multiplex PCR; TCRdb has only the in-frame clones, and not every one. The repertoire includes about 60,000 clones, around 86% of them detected once, and about 1% sits in the top ten. On this clone: The target antigen is unknown.

Sequenced here: CD4+ or CD8+ T cells sorted from blood, sampled in a trial of the OX40 agonist ivuxolimab. V is TRBV2 and J is TRBJ2-1, with TRBD1 matching 8 bases. The origin of this receptor is an adult with an advanced solid tumor such as melanoma, head and neck, liver or kidney cancer. CDR3 coding DNA: TGTGCCAGCCTCCGAGACAGGGGCAACAATGAGCAGTTCTTC. This translates into CASLRDRGNNEQFF. Full variable domain (missing parts from reference TRBV2 and TRBJ2-1): EPEVTQTPSHQVTQMGQEVILRCVPISNHLYFYWYRQILGQKVEFLVSFYNNEISEKSEIFDDQFSVERPDGSNFTLKIRSTKLEDSAMYFCASLRDRGNNEQFFGPGTRLTVL.